Presented here are 21 T cell receptor beta chains from one specimen sequenced in a study of blood T cells in healthy people across ages. Using a J-beta primer mix together with a sample-barcoded 5' primer, a second PCR was run for roughly 7 to 12 cycles. TCRdb re-analysed the 5' RACE reads in MiXCR, keeping a single row per CDR3 protein. The sample lists under 2 million distinct CDR3 sequences; approximately 32% were seen once. Sequenced sample: blood. These receptors were collected from a woman aged 25 to 45 in good health.

The rearrangement joins TRBV20-1 to TRBJ1-5, with D hard to call. The CDR3 totals 12 residues. CDR1 is DFQATT and CDR2 is SNEGSKA in the germline V gene (reference sequence). CDR3 protein: CRARSKNQPQHF. The CDR3 nucleotides are TGCAGGGCGAGGAGTAAAAATCAGCCCCAGCATTTT.

This clonotype has a single count. The V call is TRBV7-9, the J call TRBJ2-3; no reliable D call. The CDR3 consists of 16 residues. CDR1 is SEHNR, CDR2 FQNEAQ, per germline (reference sequence). The V and J ends lost 8 bases and 5 bases respectively, with 23 bases between them. The CDR3 bases are TGTGCCAGCTCCCGAGACGGGTGGGTTAGAGGAGATACGCAGTATTTT. It specifies CASSRDGWVRGDTQYF.

The chain carries TRBV7-9 and TRBJ1-3; TRBD1 is a possible D gene (5 bases). The ends were cut back, 2 bases at V and 0 bases at J, with 8 bases in the middle. CDR1 SEHNR and CDR2 FQNEAQ come from the germline V gene (reference sequence). This CDR3 is 15 amino acids long. In DNA, the CDR3 is TGTGCCAGCAGCTTACAGGGACTCTCTGGAAACACCATATATTTT. Translating gives CASSLQGLSGNTIYF.

Worth noting for this clonotype: It may be a read error: a sequence one base away is much more abundant. The genes are TRBV29-1 and TRBJ2-7; D might be TRBD1 or TRBD2, each matching 5 bases. Germline values: CDR1 SQVTM, CDR2 ANQGSEA. The CDR3 loop spans 11 amino acids. V lost 6 bases and J 3 bases, leaving 9 bases between the germline ends. The CDR3 DNA reads TGCAGCGTCCCGAGGGGCTACGAGCAGTACTTC. It is translated as CSVPRGYEQYF.

This sequence joins TRBV20-1 and TRBJ2-1, with D possibly matching TRBD1 (6 bases). Germline V gene lookup returns CDR1 DFQATT and CDR2 SNEGSKA (reference sequence). CDR3 length equals 16 residues. Trimming left V 1 base short and J 4 bases short, with 17 bases between. CDR3 sequence reads: CSARVSLLRGYNEQFF. CDR3 nucleotides: TGCAGTGCTAGAGTCTCTCTACTGAGGGGGTACAATGAGCAGTTCTTC.

The gene calls are TRBV5-1 and TRBJ2-5, with a possible D match to TRBD2 (6 bases). CDR1 is SGHRS, CDR2 YFSETQ, per germline. The CDR3 contains 14 residues. Trimming removed 3 bases at V and 11 bases at J, with 20 bases between. CDR3 protein: CASSWDGSPGEQYF. The CDR3, as DNA: TGCGCCAGCAGCTGGGACGGCTCACCGGGGGAGCAGTACTTC.

About this clonotype: A read error is possible here, since a much larger clone lies one base away. The chain recombines TRBV4-2 with TRBJ2-7; weak D call: TRBD2 (6 bases). This CDR3 spans 15 amino acids. Germline V gene sequence: CDR1 LGHNA, CDR2 YNFKEQ. The ends were cut back, 4 bases at V and 5 bases at J, with 18 bases in the middle. The CDR3 DNA reads as TGTGCCAGCAGCCCAATAACGGGAGAATCGAACGAGCAGTACTTC. Protein sequence: CASSPITGESNEQYF.

In this sample, this clonotype turned up a few times. This chain links TRBV20-1 with TRBJ2-1; tentatively, D is TRBD2 (6 bases). The CDR3 extends over 12 amino acids. V lost 6 bases and J lost 6, with 12 bases in between. Looked up from germline, CDR1 is DFQATT and CDR2 is SNEGSKA (reference sequence). The CDR3 sequence is CSAPGVSNEQFF. CDR3 coding DNA: TGCAGTGCGCCGGGGGTAAGCAATGAGCAGTTCTTC.

The rearrangement links TRBV20-1 to TRBJ1-2; 8 bases match TRBD1. The CDR3 covers 15 residues. V shed 1 base and J 9 bases; nucleotides not matched to a gene: 13. Germline V gives CDR1 DFQATT, CDR2 SNEGSKA (reference sequence). The CDR3 DNA reads TGCAGTGCTAGAGCCATAGGACAGGGTTCTCTTAGCTACACCTTC. Its translation: CSARAIGQGSLSYTF.

This clonotype was detected only a few times. The genes are TRBV3-1 and TRBJ1-2; a possible D gene is TRBD1 (5 bases). CDR3 size: 15 residues. The V and J ends lost 8 bases and 4 bases respectively, with 20 bases between them. The germline V gene has CDR1 LGHDT and CDR2 YNNKEL (reference sequence). The CDR3 region is CASGLSDRSSYGYTF. CDR3 nucleotides: TGTGCCAGCGGACTTTCTGACAGATCCTCCTATGGCTACACCTTC.

This rearrangement joins TRBV4-1 to TRBJ2-2; 11 bases line up with TRBD2. CDR3 size: 14 residues. Per germline, CDR1 MGHRA and CDR2 YSYEKL. Unmatched junction bases numbered 3, after V lost 8 bases and J lost 4 bases. Written as DNA, the CDR3 is TGCGCCAGCTTAGCGGGGGGGCGCACCGGGGAGCTGTTTTTT. Translated, it gives CASLAGGRTGELFF.

The rearrangement uses TRBV12-3 or TRBV12-4 and TRBJ2-6; 9 bases match TRBD1. After removal of 5 bases from V and 2 bases from J, the junction contained 7 bases not matched to a gene. The CDR3 is 17 amino acids. The CDR3 bases are TGTGCCAGCAGTACCAACGACAGGGGGGCTGGGGCCAACGTCCTGACTTTC. Amino acids: CASSTNDRGAGANVLTF.

This clonotype was picked up a small number of times. The rearrangement links TRBV6-2 or TRBV6-3 to TRBJ2-6; no reliable D call. The length of the CDR3 is 17 residues. With 2 bases removed from V and 0 bases from J, the gap between germline ends came to 11 bases. Germline values: CDR1 MNHEY, CDR2 SVGEGT. Here the CDR3 reads CASSYPVLYSGANVLTF. CDR3 DNA: TGTGCCAGCAGTTACCCAGTATTATACTCTGGGGCCAACGTCCTGACTTTC.

This clonotype showed up just a few times. This chain joins TRBV20-1 and TRBJ2-1, with 8 bases lining up with TRBD2. The length of the CDR3 is 16 residues. From germline, CDR1 is DFQATT and CDR2 SNEGSKA (reference sequence). Trimming at V came to 0 bases and at J to 3 bases, leaving 7 bases not matched to a gene. CDR3 in amino acids: CSARDQREWVYNEQFF. In DNA, the CDR3 is TGCAGTGCTAGAGATCAGCGGGAGTGGGTCTACAATGAGCAGTTCTTC.

This clonotype has just a few counts. This rearrangement joins TRBV3-1 to TRBJ2-5; 11 nucleotides line up with TRBD2. Trimming at V came to 4 bases and at J to 1 base, leaving 8 bases not matched to a gene. Germline V gene sequence: CDR1 LGHDT, CDR2 YNNKEL (reference sequence). This CDR3 spans 17 amino acids. CDR3 DNA sequence: TGTGCCAGCAGCCGGAGCGGGACTAGCGGCTTCCAAGAGACCCAGTACTTC. The encoded protein is CASSRSGTSGFQETQYF.

About this clonotype: The junction departs from the called germline gene at one end, perhaps through a read error. This chain links TRBV2 with TRBJ2-5; D might be TRBD2 (6 bases). Germline V gene lookup returns CDR1 SNHLY and CDR2 FYNNEI. CDR3 length: 16 residues. The CDR3 nucleotides are TGTGCCAGCAGTAAAGCCCCGGGACTCTTTACGGAGACCCAGTACTTC. Translating gives CASSKAPGLFTETQYF.

The chain has TRBV4-1 and TRBJ1-2, with a possible D match to TRBD1 (6 bases). The CDR3 extends over 15 amino acids. Germline V gene data show CDR1 as MGHRA and CDR2 as YSYEKL. The V end lost 7 bases, the J end lost 2 bases, and 17 bases lay between the germline ends. The CDR3 DNA is TGCGCCAGCACCCCGGGCGGGGGGCTCAACTATGGCTACACCTTC. Translated, it gives CASTPGGGLNYGYTF.

This sequence joins TRBV28 and TRBJ1-5, with 9 bases aligning to TRBD1. The CDR3 loop spans 19 amino acids. CDR1 is MDHEN and CDR2 is SYDVKM in the germline V gene. V shed 7 bases, J shed 0 bases, and the junction held 16 bases outside the gene matches. The CDR3 DNA follows: TGTGCCAGCACCACTTGGCGGGACAGGGACCCTTCTAGCAATCAGCCCCAGCATTTT. This encodes CASTTWRDRDPSSNQPQHF.

This clonotype was seen a few times. The chain carries TRBV27 and TRBJ2-1; TRBD2 agrees at 15 bases. Per germline, CDR1 MNHEY and CDR2 SMNVEV (reference sequence). V lost 5 bases to trimming and J lost 10 bases; unmatched junction nucleotides: 9. CDR3 length: 16 residues. The CDR3 loop reads CASSMWTSGRAGEQFF. The DNA of the CDR3 is TGTGCCAGCAGTATGTGGACTAGCGGGAGGGCTGGGGAGCAGTTCTTC.

In this sample, this clonotype turned up a few times. CDR3 region: CASSAMERARGEQFF. DNA for the CDR3: TGTGCCAGCAGTGCCATGGAGCGGGCTAGGGGTGAGCAGTTCTTC. The rearrangement links TRBV6-6 to TRBJ2-1, with D possibly TRBD2 on 6 matching bases. The CDR3 has 15 amino acids. Germline lookup yields CDR1 MNHNY and CDR2 SVGAGI (reference sequence). The germline V and J ends were trimmed by 5 bases and 9 bases, with 20 bases remaining between them.

This clonotype turned up a few times. This chain joins TRBV13 and TRBJ2-3; D possibly corresponds to TRBD1 (6 bases). Germline CDR1 reads PRHDT; CDR2 reads FYEKMQ (reference sequence). The CDR3 length is 15 residues. V lost 0 bases and J lost 6, with 13 bases in between. The CDR3 loop reads CASSLGGTRRDTQYF. CDR3 nucleotide sequence: TGTGCCAGCAGCTTAGGGGGGACAAGGCGCGATACGCAGTATTTT. Filled out from reference TRBV13 and TRBJ2-3, the complete variable domain reads AAGVIQSPRHLIKEKRETATLKCYPIPRHDTVYWYQQGPGQDPQFLISFYEKMQSDKGSIPDRFSAQQFSDYHSELNMSSLELGDSALYFCASSLGGTRRDTQYFGPGTRLTVL.